This TCR beta chain was recovered during a study of human T cells and chemical hapten exposure. About the study: Readings were taken at 6 days from patch tests that had applied 0.01% DPC to the upper back. Chiefly women, the patients showed alopecia areata, totalis or universalis. General study points: There was a positive correlation between PT1 expanded TCR counts and patch test score.

The time point denotes: patch test 1, 2 weeks after DPC sensitization. Treatment defined: therapeutic diphenylcyclopropenone sensitization with weekly scalp DPC. From the RACE reads, TCRdb called clonotypes with MiXCR, one entry per CDR3 protein. Of some 81,000 distinct CDR3 sequences in the sample, approximately 8% were seen once. The table lists this clonotype with a few counts. No antigen is known for it. Germline CDR1 is DFQATT and CDR2 is SNEGSKA (reference sequence). The CDR3 covers 14 residues. With 6 bases clipped from V and 7 bases from J, the junction kept 14 bases outside the gene matches. The chain has TRBV20-1 and TRBJ1-2; TRBD1 matches at 7 bases. This receptor was identified in a woman aged 30 to 39 with alopecia areata. Some clones in this sample may be carry-over from other donors' samples. Source: whole blood, taken in connection with sensitization to the hapten diphenylcyclopropenone (DPC). DNA for the CDR3: TGCAGTGCCCCGCAGGGGACAGATCGAATTGGCTACACCTTC. This encodes CSAPQGTDRIGYTF.